Reported below is one TCR beta chain. This sample also contains other DNA sequences that code for the same CDR3. Terminally differentiated effector memory CD45RA+ cells were left out of the naive CD8 fraction, which was CD45RO-negative and positively selected for CCR7. The study drew all its donors from Caucasian adults living in Nashville, Tennessee. This sample was included in a study of shared clonotypes between healthy human individuals. CDR3 length: 14 amino acids. The junction had 1 base not matched to a gene; V was cut back by 0 bases and J by 4 bases. Germline V gene lookup returns CDR1 SGHDT and CDR2 YYEEEE. TCRdb keeps only in-frame clones here, not all; method: immunoSEQ multiplex PCR. This table holds about 2.1 million clones, around 95% found once.

The chain carries TRBV5-6 and TRBJ2-3, with TRBD2 matching 8 bases. Material: naive CD8+ T cells from PBMCs. The clonotype was recovered from a man younger than 30 in good health. Some clones in this sample may be carry-over from other donors' samples. The CDR3 reads CASSLAGGADTQYF. As DNA, the CDR3 is TGTGCCAGCAGCTTGGCGGGAGGGGCAGATACGCAGTATTTT.